This T cell receptor (beta chain) was documented in a study of cytomegalovirus exposure and HLA in healthy donors. As regards this clone: Its antigen is still unknown.

Study conclusions and caveats: Sequencing had likely introduced a cluster of highly shared sequence variants as an artifact. Researchers counted 150 to 200 TCR beta chains as cytomegalovirus-associated. What TCR beta sequences reportedly achieved was accurate prediction of HLA-A and HLA-B alleles in most subjects. CMV serostatus stood as the only immune exposure information on hand.

PCR used 60 Vbeta primers and 13 Jbeta primers. The assay was immunoSEQ multiplex PCR, and TCRdb's table has in-frame clones only and misses some. The sample has 170,000 or so clones, around three quarters seen once; the top ten hold approximately 0.73%. CDR1 SGDLS and CDR2 YYNGEE come from the germline V gene. V lost 0 bases and J 3 bases, leaving 15 bases between the germline ends. This CDR3 is 17 amino acids long. Specimen: PBMCs. This chain links TRBV9 with TRBJ2-2; D possibly corresponds to TRBD2 (6 bases). This clonotype was sampled from a woman aged 40 to 49 in good health and CMV-seronegative. The CDR3 sequence is CASSVGPSPGDTGELFF. CDR3 sequence (DNA): TGTGCCAGCAGCGTAGGGCCGTCCCCGGGAGACACCGGGGAGCTGTTTTTT.